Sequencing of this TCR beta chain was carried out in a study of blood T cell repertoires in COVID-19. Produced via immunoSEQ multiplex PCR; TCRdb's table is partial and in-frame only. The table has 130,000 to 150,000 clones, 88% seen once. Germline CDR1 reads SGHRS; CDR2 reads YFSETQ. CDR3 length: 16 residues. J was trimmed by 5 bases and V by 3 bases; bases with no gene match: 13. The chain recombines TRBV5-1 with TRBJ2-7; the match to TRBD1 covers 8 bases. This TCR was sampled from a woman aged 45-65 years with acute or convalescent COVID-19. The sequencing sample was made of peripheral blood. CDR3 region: CASSSARQGRTHEQYF. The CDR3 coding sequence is TGCGCCAGCAGCTCCGCAAGACAGGGGAGAACCCACGAGCAGTACTTC.